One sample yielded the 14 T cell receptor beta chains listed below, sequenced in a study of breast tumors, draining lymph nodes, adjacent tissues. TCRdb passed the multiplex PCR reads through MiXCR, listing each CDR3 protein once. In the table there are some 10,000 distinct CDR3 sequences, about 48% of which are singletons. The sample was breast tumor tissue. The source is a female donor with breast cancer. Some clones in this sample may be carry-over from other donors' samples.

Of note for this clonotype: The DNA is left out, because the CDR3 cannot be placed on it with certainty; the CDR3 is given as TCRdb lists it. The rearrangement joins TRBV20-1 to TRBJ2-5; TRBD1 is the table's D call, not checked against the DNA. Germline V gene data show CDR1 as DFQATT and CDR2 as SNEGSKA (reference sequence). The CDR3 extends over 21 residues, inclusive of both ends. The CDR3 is CSAISSGRNPPQHFGDGTQYF.

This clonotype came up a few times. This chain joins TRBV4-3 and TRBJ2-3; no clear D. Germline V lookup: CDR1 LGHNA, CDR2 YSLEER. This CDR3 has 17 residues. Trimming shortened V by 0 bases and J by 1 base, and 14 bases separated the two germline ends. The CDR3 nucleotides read TGCGCCAGCAGCCAAGATATGGGGTGGATGGGCACAGATACGCAGTATTTT. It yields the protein CASSQDMGWMGTDTQYF.

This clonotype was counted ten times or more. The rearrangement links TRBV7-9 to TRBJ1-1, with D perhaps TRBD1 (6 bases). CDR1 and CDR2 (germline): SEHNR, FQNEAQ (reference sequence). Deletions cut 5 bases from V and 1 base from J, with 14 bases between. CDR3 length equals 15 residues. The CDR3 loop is CASSRPDSSNTEAFF. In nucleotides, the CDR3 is TGTGCCAGCAGCCGTCCGGACAGTTCGAACACTGAAGCTTTCTTT.

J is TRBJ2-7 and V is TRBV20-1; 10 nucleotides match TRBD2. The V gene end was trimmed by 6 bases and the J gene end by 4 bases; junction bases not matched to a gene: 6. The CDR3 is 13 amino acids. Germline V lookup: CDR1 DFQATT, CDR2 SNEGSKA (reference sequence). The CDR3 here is CSASGLAEYEQYF. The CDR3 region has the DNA TGCAGTGCCAGTGGACTAGCGGAGTACGAGCAGTACTTC.

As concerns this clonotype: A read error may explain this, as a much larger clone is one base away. The CDR3 here is CTSRTVSRENEKLFF. The CDR3 coding sequence is TGTACCAGCAGGACAGTTAGCAGGGAAAATGAAAAACTGTTTTTT. The chain recombines TRBV6-5 with TRBJ1-4, with D possibly matching TRBD1 (6 bases). CDR1 is MNHEY, CDR2 SVGAGI, per germline. CDR3 length: 15 residues.

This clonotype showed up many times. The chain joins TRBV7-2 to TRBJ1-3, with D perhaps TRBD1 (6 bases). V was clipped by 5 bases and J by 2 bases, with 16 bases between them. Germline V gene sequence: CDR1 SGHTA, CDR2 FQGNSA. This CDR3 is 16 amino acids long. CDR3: CASSPTRRQAGNTIYF. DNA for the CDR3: TGTGCCAGCAGCCCGACTCGGAGACAGGCTGGAAACACCATATATTTT.

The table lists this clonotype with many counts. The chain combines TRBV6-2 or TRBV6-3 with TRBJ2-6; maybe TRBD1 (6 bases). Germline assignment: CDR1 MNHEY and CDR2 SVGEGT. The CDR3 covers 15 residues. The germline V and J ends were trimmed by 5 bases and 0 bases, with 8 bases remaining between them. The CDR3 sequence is CASSPTGSGANVLTF. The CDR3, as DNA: TGTGCCAGCAGTCCGACAGGCTCTGGGGCCAACGTCCTGACTTTC.

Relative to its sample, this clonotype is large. The CDR3 region is CASSLSETGELFF. The DNA of the CDR3 is TGTGCCAGCAGCTTGTCTGAAACCGGGGAGCTGTTTTTT. The chain carries TRBV5-4 and TRBJ2-2, with D hard to call. Germline CDR1 reads SGHNT; CDR2 reads YYREEE (reference sequence). V was cut by 1 base and J by 5 bases, with 6 bases left in between. The CDR3 is 13 residues long.

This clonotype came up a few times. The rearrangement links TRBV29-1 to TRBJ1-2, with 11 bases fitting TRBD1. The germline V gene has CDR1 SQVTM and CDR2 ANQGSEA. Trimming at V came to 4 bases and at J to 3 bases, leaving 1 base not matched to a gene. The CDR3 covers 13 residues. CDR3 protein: CSVGTGGDYGYTF. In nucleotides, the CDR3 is TGCAGCGTTGGGACAGGGGGCGACTATGGCTACACCTTC.

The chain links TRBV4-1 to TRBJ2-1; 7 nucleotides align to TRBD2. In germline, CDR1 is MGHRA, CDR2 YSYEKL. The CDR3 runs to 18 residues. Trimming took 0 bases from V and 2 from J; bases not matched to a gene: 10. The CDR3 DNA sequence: TGCGCCAGCAGCCAAGATGTGCCCGGGACTATCGCCTACAATGAGCAGTTCTTC. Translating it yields CASSQDVPGTIAYNEQFF.

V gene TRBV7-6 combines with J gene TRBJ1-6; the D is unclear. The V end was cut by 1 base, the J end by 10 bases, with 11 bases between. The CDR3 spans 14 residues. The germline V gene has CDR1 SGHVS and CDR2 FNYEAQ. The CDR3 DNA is TGTGCCAGCAGCTTAGATGGGGTCCGATCACCCCTCCACTTT. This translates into CASSLDGVRSPLHF.

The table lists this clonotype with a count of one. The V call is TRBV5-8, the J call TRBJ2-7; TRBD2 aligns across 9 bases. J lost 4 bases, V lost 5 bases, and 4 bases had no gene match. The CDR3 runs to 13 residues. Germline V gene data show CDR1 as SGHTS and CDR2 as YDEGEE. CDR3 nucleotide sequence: TGTGCCAGCAGTCGGACTAGCGCTTACGAGCAGTACTTC. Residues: CASSRTSAYEQYF.

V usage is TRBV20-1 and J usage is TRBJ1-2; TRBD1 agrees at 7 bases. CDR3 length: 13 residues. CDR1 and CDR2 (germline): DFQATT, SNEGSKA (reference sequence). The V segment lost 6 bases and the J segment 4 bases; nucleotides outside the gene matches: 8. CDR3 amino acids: CSATTGFSYGYTF. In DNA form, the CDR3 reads TGCAGTGCCACGACAGGGTTTAGCTATGGCTACACCTTC.

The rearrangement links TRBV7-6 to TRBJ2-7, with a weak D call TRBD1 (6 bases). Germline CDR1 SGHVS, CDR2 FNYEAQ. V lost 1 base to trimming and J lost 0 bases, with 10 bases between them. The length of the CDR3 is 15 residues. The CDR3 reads CASSLETGGSYEQYF. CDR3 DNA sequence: TGTGCCAGCAGCTTAGAGACAGGCGGCTCCTACGAGCAGTACTTC.